A selection of T cell receptor beta chains follows, all from one sample in a study of T cells after yellow fever vaccination. MiXCR was run by TCRdb on the 5' RACE reads, yielding one entry per CDR3 protein. The repertoire includes some 420,000 distinct CDR3 sequences, about 17% of them detected once, and 15% to 20% sits in the top ten. Sequences were derived from PBMCs, sampled before the yellow fever booster vaccination. Receptors originate from a man between 18 and 29 years old who received the YFV17D yellow fever vaccine. The CDR3 runs from the conserved cysteine through the conserved F or W.

V gene,CDR3 protein
TRBV20-1,CSATPHGVHTGELFF
TRBV6-6,CASGLRQGTNEKLFF
TRBV4-3,CASSQEPSRNTEAFF
TRBV7-2,CASARSGGSYEQYF
TRBV5-1,CASSADRGTGELFF
TRBV4-3,CASSPRSGGYGYTF
TRBV2,CASNKDSASNQPQHF
TRBV5-1,CASSLAGPTPRDTGELFF
TRBV12-3/TRBV12-4,CASSLRGGNEKLFF
TRBV12-3/TRBV12-4,CASSLAGAGSYEQYF
TRBV6-5,CASSLNLVSPLHF
TRBV5-4,CASSLATSAGNEQFF
TRBV12-3/TRBV12-4,CASSLRDRGITFEQYF
TRBV12-3/TRBV12-4,CASSPGQFNYGYTF
TRBV4-1,CASGTVYPGELFF
TRBV5-1,CASSYGLAGLDEQFF
TRBV20-1,CSASTSTDTQYF
TRBV4-1,CASSQGQGPREAFF
TRBV20-1,CSASSVVDANTGELFF
TRBV5-1,CASSLNGDYGYTF
TRBV6-6,CASSDRQGAFF
TRBV7-9,CASSPSGTDNYGYTF
TRBV7-9,CASSLLGRKETQYF
TRBV4-1,CASSQGDRGSGELFF
TRBV6-5,CASQGSPKETQYF
TRBV20-1,CSARPGQPGYTF
TRBV7-9,CASSSSGGIHQPQHF
TRBV4-1,CASSPTRGRGADNEQFF
TRBV6-5,CASSPGTGALSAAGELFF